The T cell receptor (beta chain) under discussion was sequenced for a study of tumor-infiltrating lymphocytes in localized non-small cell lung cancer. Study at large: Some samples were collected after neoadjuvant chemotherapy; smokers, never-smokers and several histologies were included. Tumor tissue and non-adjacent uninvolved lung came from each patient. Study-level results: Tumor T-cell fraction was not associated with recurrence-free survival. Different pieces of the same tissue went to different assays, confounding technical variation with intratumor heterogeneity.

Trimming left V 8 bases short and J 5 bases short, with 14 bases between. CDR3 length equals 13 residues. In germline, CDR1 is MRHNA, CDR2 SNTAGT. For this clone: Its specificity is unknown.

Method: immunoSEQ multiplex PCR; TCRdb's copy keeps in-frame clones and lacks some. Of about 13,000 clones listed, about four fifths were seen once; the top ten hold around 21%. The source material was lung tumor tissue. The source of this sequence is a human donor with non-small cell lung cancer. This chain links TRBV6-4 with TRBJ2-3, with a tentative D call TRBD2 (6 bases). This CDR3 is CASSAGRGDTQYF. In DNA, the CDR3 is TGTGCCAGCTCTGCGGGGCGGGGAGATACGCAGTATTTT.